The TCR beta chain described here comes from a study of identical twins. Study results and limitations: Fewer insertions were carried by abundant cord blood beta clonotypes, but none was seen in memory repertoires.

TCRdb processed the 5' RACE reads anew with MiXCR; each CDR3 protein has one entry. The sample has some 710,000 distinct CDR3 sequences, 5.5% to 7.5% seen once. With respect to this clonotype: Its antigen is unidentified.

V gave up 5 bases and J gave up 4 bases, with 12 bases separating them. Per germline, CDR1 MDHEN and CDR2 SYDVKM. The CDR3 runs 14 residues. The TCR sequence derives from a man between 18 and 35 years old in good health. The chain recombines TRBV28 with TRBJ1-3; D might be TRBD1 (6 bases). Sequencing was performed on naive T cells sorted from blood. For the CDR3, the DNA is TGTGCCAGCAGTCAATCCGGGACAGGAAACACCATATATTTT. Translation gives CASSQSGTGNTIYF.